This is a list of T cell receptor beta chains from one sample in a study of regulatory T cells in long-lasting Graves disease. TCRdb reprocessed the multiplex PCR reads with MiXCR, giving one entry per CDR3 protein. The table lists approximately 500,000 distinct CDR3 sequences, under 25% of them singletons. This sample comprised peripheral blood mononuclear cells (PBMCs), obtained when the disease was refractory, from a patient treated with antithyroid drugs. All receptors derive from a female donor with Graves disease. Both conserved end residues are part of each CDR3. Fields, in order: CDR3 protein, V gene, J gene.

CDR3: CASSQVRGTQYF; V: TRBV4-1; J: TRBJ2-5
CDR3: CASSLEQGATEAFF; V: TRBV5-1; J: TRBJ1-1
CDR3: CASSLDGAGGVREPYF; V: TRBV7-2; J: TRBJ2-7
CDR3: CASSLNRDSTNEKLFF; V: TRBV28; J: TRBJ1-4
CDR3: CASSQGAGTLRGNYGYTF; V: TRBV4-2; J: TRBJ1-2
CDR3: CASRTQGARTEAFF; V: TRBV6-1; J: TRBJ1-1
CDR3: CASSQGTGGSNQPQHF; V: TRBV7-2; J: TRBJ1-5
CDR3: CAWMTGDGCTF; V: TRBV30; J: TRBJ1-2
CDR3: CASSARGQGAYGYTF; V: TRBV6-2/TRBV6-3; J: TRBJ1-2
CDR3: CASSWGAGQPQHF; V: TRBV28; J: TRBJ1-5
CDR3: CATSTRQNFNEKLFF; V: TRBV15; J: TRBJ1-4
CDR3: CASSFQGATETFF; V: TRBV5-1; J: TRBJ1-1
CDR3: CASSGGRGVLAEAFF; V: TRBV2; J: TRBJ1-1
CDR3: CASSHPTAGIAYEQYF; V: TRBV4-1; J: TRBJ2-7
CDR3: CATSDLYGGGQYF; V: TRBV24-1; J: TRBJ2-4
CDR3: CASSVSLAGGAGEQYF; V: TRBV9; J: TRBJ2-7
CDR3: CASSDLADAWGEQYF; V: TRBV6-2/TRBV6-3; J: TRBJ2-7
CDR3: CASSLDREFQPQHF; V: TRBV5-4; J: TRBJ1-5
CDR3: CASSQVGPGGQGIYEQYF; V: TRBV4-1; J: TRBJ2-7
CDR3: CASSELPVNSPLHF; V: TRBV2; J: TRBJ1-6
CDR3: CSARDSTVLAKNIQYF; V: TRBV20-1; J: TRBJ2-4
CDR3: CASTPGTGSAVRLAGRTDTQYF; V: TRBV12-3/TRBV12-4; J: TRBJ2-3
CDR3: CSARMDTYSGNTIYF; V: TRBV20-1; J: TRBJ1-3
CDR3: CASSFSGQQETQYF; V: TRBV19; J: TRBJ2-5